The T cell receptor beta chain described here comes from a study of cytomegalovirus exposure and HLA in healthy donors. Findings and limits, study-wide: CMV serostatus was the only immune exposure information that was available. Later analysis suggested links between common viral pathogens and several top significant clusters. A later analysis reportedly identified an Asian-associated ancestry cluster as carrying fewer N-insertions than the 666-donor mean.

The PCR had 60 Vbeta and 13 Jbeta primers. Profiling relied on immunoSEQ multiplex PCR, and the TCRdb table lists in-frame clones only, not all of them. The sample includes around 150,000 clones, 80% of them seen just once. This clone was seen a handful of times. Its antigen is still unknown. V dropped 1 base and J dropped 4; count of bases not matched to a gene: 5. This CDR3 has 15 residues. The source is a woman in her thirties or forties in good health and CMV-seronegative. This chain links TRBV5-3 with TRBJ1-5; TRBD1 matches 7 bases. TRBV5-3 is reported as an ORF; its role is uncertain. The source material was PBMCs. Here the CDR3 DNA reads TGTGCCAGAAGCTTGTTAACAGGGGAAAATCAGCCCCAGCATTTT. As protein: CARSLLTGENQPQHF.